This is a list of T cell receptor beta chains from one sample in a study of Tregs in tolerant kidney transplant recipients. The method was immunoSEQ multiplex PCR; TCRdb's version includes in-frame clones alone and lacks a portion of them. The sample lists about 110,000 clones, around 89% occurring once. Sequencing was performed on CD4+ T cells from blood, taken before the transplant. These TCRs come from a human donor who received a combined kidney and bone marrow transplant. Each CDR3 is given with its conserved first and last residue. A D gene is named only where the DNA matches it firmly. Size is stated for part of the rows, as once, few or many counts, or as a class when the clone is expanded.

TRBD2 | few | TRBJ2-5 | 15 | TRBV7-2 | CASSLGLAGWETQYF | TGTGCCAGCAGCTTAGGGCTAGCGGGGTGGGAGACCCAGTACTTC
- | - | TRBJ2-3 | 14 | TRBV11-3 | CASSLGRSTDTQYF | TGTGCCAGCAGCTTAGGTAGAAGCACAGATACGCAGTATTTT
TRBD1 | - | TRBJ1-1 | 15 | TRBV11-2 | CASSPRQGANTEAFF | TGTGCCAGCAGCCCCCGACAGGGGGCGAACACTGAAGCTTTCTTT
- | - | TRBJ1-5 | 19 | TRBV10-1 | CASSELLGWRYDPNQPQHF | TGCGCCAGCAGTGAGTTACTAGGTTGGCGCTACGATCCCAATCAGCCCCAGCATTTT
- | - | TRBJ2-7 | 13 | TRBV6-5 | CASSQGSSYEQYF | TGTGCCAGCAGTCAAGGGAGCTCCTACGAGCAGTACTTC
TRBD1 | once | TRBJ1-6 | 17 | TRBV19 | CASSIDRWTGRDSPLHF | TGTGCCAGTAGTATAGATCGATGGACAGGTCGGGATTCACCCCTCCACTTT
- | - | TRBJ1-5 | 15 | TRBV2 | CASSEPGRGNQPQHF | TGTGCCAGCAGTGAACCAGGGCGAGGAAATCAGCCCCAGCATTTT
- | - | TRBJ2-1 | 14 | TRBV6-6 | CASSSAGRGNEQFF | TGTGCCAGCAGTTCGGCCGGCAGGGGCAATGAGCAGTTCTTC
- | once | TRBJ2-7 | 14 | TRBV7-2 | CASSLVGSSYEQYF | TGTGCCAGCAGCTTAGTAGGGAGCTCCTACGAGCAGTACTTC
- | - | TRBJ1-2 | 14 | TRBV15 | CATSSRQVGHGYTF | TGTGCCACCAGCAGTCGACAGGTCGGTCATGGCTACACCTTC
- | - | TRBJ2-7 | 16 | TRBV9 | CASSPPEGVGSYEQYF | TGTGCCAGCAGCCCCCCAGAGGGGGTGGGGTCCTACGAGCAGTACTTC
- | - | TRBJ2-2 | 11 | TRBV25-1 | CASTRGGELFF | TGTGCCAGCACCAGAGGCGGGGAGCTGTTTTTT
TRBD2 | - | TRBJ2-6 | 18 | TRBV5-6 | CASTGGLADLSGANVLTF | TGTGCCAGCACCGGGGGACTAGCGGACCTCTCTGGGGCCAACGTCCTGACTTTC
- | - | TRBJ1-4 | 13 | TRBV6-5 | CASSSSLNEKLFF | TGTGCCAGCAGCTCGTCCCTGAATGAAAAACTGTTTTTT
- | - | TRBJ2-4 | 16 | TRBV28 | CASSPPGKGAKNIQYF | TGTGCCAGCAGTCCCCCCGGGAAAGGAGCCAAAAACATTCAGTACTTC
TRBD1 | once | TRBJ1-2 | 13 | TRBV28 | CASSFFEGAGYTF | TGTGCCAGCAGTTTTTTTGAGGGGGCAGGCTACACCTTC
- | - | TRBJ1-1 | 15 | TRBV7-9 | CASSLAYAAATEAFF | TGTGCCAGCAGCTTAGCCTATGCGGCAGCCACTGAAGCTTTCTTT
- | - | TRBJ2-7 | 13 | TRBV11-3 | CASSLAPGYEQYF | TGTGCCAGCAGCCTCGCCCCGGGCTACGAGCAGTACTTC
TRBD1 | - | TRBJ2-7 | 13 | TRBV10-3 | CAITGTGSYEQYF | TGTGCCATCACCGGGACAGGGTCCTACGAGCAGTACTTC
TRBD2 | - | TRBJ2-1 | 12 | TRBV10-3 | CAISSGNNEQFF | TGTGCCATCTCTAGCGGAAACAATGAGCAGTTCTTC
- | - | TRBJ1-4 | 15 | TRBV7-2 | CASSFGQRPYEKLFF | TGTGCCAGCAGCTTCGGACAGAGACCGTATGAAAAACTGTTTTTT
TRBD1 | - | TRBJ2-1 | 12 | TRBV10-1 | CASSESKGAEFF | TGCGCCAGCAGTGAGTCCAAGGGGGCTGAGTTCTTC
- | - | TRBJ2-7 | 15 | TRBV5-1 | CASSIDWGPDVEQYF | TGCGCCAGCAGCATAGACTGGGGCCCTGACGTCGAGCAGTACTTC
- | - | TRBJ1-2 | 14 | TRBV19 | CASSPNAVDYGYTF | TGTGCCAGTAGTCCCAATGCGGTTGACTATGGCTACACCTTC
TRBD1 | - | TRBJ2-7 | 15 | TRBV9 | CASSAEPGQSYEQYF | TGTGCCAGCAGCGCGGAGCCGGGACAGTCCTACGAGCAGTACTTC
- | once | TRBJ2-7 | 14 | TRBV28 | CASSLSSVSYEQYF | TGTGCCAGCAGTTTATCGAGCGTCTCCTACGAGCAGTACTTC
TRBD1 | - | TRBJ1-2 | 15 | TRBV5-1 | CASSLVSGQTYGYTF | TGCGCCAGCAGCTTGGTATCGGGACAGACCTATGGCTACACCTTC